The entry that follows covers one T cell receptor beta chain sequence. The study pooled second doses at about 4 or about 12 weeks. The sample is drawn from a study of T cell responses to AZD1222 COVID-19 vaccine. Sequencing was performed with immunoSEQ multiplex PCR; in TCRdb, only in-frame clones are kept and a portion is missing. Seen here are about 150,000 clones, 85% to 90% observed once, and the top ten hold about 9.8%. The starting material was peripheral blood, obtained 28 days after the second AZD1222 dose. The receptor was isolated from an adult who received the AZD1222 COVID-19 vaccine.

The CDR3 protein is CASSLNGDTNQPQHF. CDR3 bases: TGTGCCAGCAGTTTAAACGGGGACACCAATCAGCCCCAGCATTTT. The chain carries TRBV7-9 and TRBJ1-5, with D possibly matching TRBD1 (6 bases). Trimming removed 6 bases at V and 3 bases at J, with 15 bases between. Germline CDR1 and CDR2: SEHNR and FQNEAQ (reference sequence). This CDR3 is 15 amino acids long.